The 12 T cell receptor beta chains below come from one sample, sequenced in a study of OX40 agonist ivuxolimab in advanced cancers. Assay used: immunoSEQ multiplex PCR; TCRdb lists only in-frame clones, some missing. The sample holds tens of thousands of clones, about nine tenths seen once. This specimen was CD4+ or CD8+ T cells sorted from blood, taken in a trial of the OX40 agonist ivuxolimab. The origin of the receptors is an adult with an advanced solid tumor such as melanoma, head and neck, liver or kidney cancer.

About this clone itself: This same CDR3 is encoded by further DNA sequences in the sample. The chain couples TRBV13 to TRBJ2-7; 7 nucleotides line up with TRBD1. The length of the CDR3 is 14 residues. Per germline, CDR1 PRHDT and CDR2 FYEKMQ (reference sequence). V lost 0 bases, J lost 2 bases, and 1 base stayed unmatched. The CDR3 reads CASSLGQGAYEQYF. CDR3 nucleotides: TGTGCCAGCAGCTTAGGCCAGGGGGCCTACGAGCAGTACTTC.

V is TRBV6-1 and J is TRBJ2-3; D not resolved. Trimming stripped 8 bases from V and 0 bases from J, with 9 bases between. Germline V gene sequence: CDR1 MNHNS, CDR2 SASEGT. The CDR3 loop spans 13 amino acids. The DNA for the CDR3 is TGTGCCAGCCAAAAGGACAGCACAGATACGCAGTATTTT. It is translated as CASQKDSTDTQYF.

A single count supports this clone. For the CDR3, the DNA is TGTGCCAGCAGTGAACTAGGACAGGGGGTAATGTTGGAGACCCAGTACTTC. Its translation: CASSELGQGVMLETQYF. The chain employs TRBV6-1 and TRBJ2-5, with TRBD1 matching over 10 bases. In germline, CDR1 is MNHNS, CDR2 SASEGT. V lost 2 bases to trimming and J lost 5 bases; unmatched junction nucleotides: 11. The CDR3 has 17 residues.

V and J are TRBV19 and TRBJ2-3; TRBD2 aligns across 10 bases. The CDR3 is made up of 15 amino acids. The trim removed 6 bases at V and 6 bases at J, leaving 9 bases unmatched. CDR1 is LNHDA, CDR2 SQIVND, per germline (reference sequence). This CDR3 reads CASRTSGRDRDTQYF. For the CDR3, the DNA is TGTGCCAGTAGGACTAGCGGGCGGGATAGGGATACGCAGTATTTT. The full variable domain, with the rest looked up from reference TRBV19 and TRBJ2-3, is DGGITQSPKYLFRKEGQNVTLSCEQNLNHDAMYWYRQDPGQGLRLIYYSQIVNDFQKGDIAEGYSVSREKKESFPLTVTSAQKNPTAFYLCASRTSGRDRDTQYFGPGTRLTVL.

The chain uses TRBV30 and TRBJ2-7; D may be TRBD2 (5 bases). Germline lookup yields CDR1 GTSNPN and CDR2 SVGIG (reference sequence). V was trimmed by 6 bases and J by 4 bases, leaving 19 bases between them. CDR3 size: 14 residues. The CDR3 region has the DNA TGTGCCTGTTCCGGGCCCAGGACTCTATACGAGCAGTACTTC. Protein: CACSGPRTLYEQYF.

The chain is built from TRBV6-4 and TRBJ2-1; TRBD2 is a possible D gene (6 bases). From germline, CDR1 is MRHNA and CDR2 SNTAGT. The V and J ends lost 6 bases and 7 bases respectively, with 19 bases between them. CDR3 length equals 15 residues. The CDR3 sequence: CASSDTSFPTNEQFF. CDR3 sequence (DNA): TGTGCCAGCAGCGATACTAGCTTTCCGACGAATGAGCAGTTCTTC.

This chain uses TRBV2 with TRBJ2-7, with D perhaps given as TRBD1 or TRBD2 (5 bases each). The CDR3 has 13 amino acids. Trimming shortened V by 9 bases and J by 0 bases, and 12 bases separated the two germline ends. Germline values: CDR1 SNHLY, CDR2 FYNNEI. Here the CDR3 reads CASTGTASYEQYF. The CDR3 bases are TGTGCCAGTACCGGGACGGCCTCCTACGAGCAGTACTTC.

The V gene is TRBV4-1, the J gene TRBJ2-1; TRBD1 matches at 9 bases. CDR1 MGHRA and CDR2 YSYEKL come from the germline V gene. The CDR3 sequence is 15 residues long. J lost 9 bases, V lost 3 bases, and 9 bases had no gene match. The CDR3 coding sequence is TGCGCCAGCAGCCACCGGACAGGGGATTGGGTTGAGCAGTTCTTC. It translates to CASSHRTGDWVEQFF.

The chain is built from TRBV30 and TRBJ2-2, with D tentatively TRBD1 (5 bases). CDR3 length: 14 amino acids. V lost 0 bases and J lost 0, with 5 bases in between. Per germline, CDR1 GTSNPN and CDR2 SVGIG (reference sequence). In nucleotides, the CDR3 is TGTGCCTGGAGTGTACAGGCGAACACCGGGGAGCTGTTTTTT. Protein sequence: CAWSVQANTGELFF. The full variable domain, its missing parts supplied by reference TRBV30 and TRBJ2-2, is SQTIHQWPATLVQPVGSPLSLECTVEGTSNPNLYWYRQAAGRGLQLLFYSVGIGQISSEVPQNLSASRPQDRQFILSSKKLLLSDSGFYLCAWSVQANTGELFFGEGSRLTVL.

This chain uses TRBV6-5 with TRBJ1-5; 8 positions match TRBD1. V gave up 6 bases and J gave up 6 bases; unmatched junction bases: 7. CDR1 is MNHEY and CDR2 is SVGAGI in the germline V gene. This CDR3 is 14 amino acids long. The CDR3 spells CASSPGQGGQPQHF. The CDR3 region has the DNA TGTGCCAGCAGCCCCGGACAGGGAGGTCAGCCCCAGCATTTT.

The chain carries TRBV19 and TRBJ1-5; weak D call: TRBD1 (6 bases). V was clipped by 3 bases and J by 2 bases, with 11 bases between them. Germline V lookup: CDR1 LNHDA, CDR2 SQIVND (reference sequence). CDR3 size: 15 residues. The CDR3 protein is CASSISGARNQPQHF. The CDR3 DNA reads as TGTGCCAGTAGTATCTCGGGGGCCCGCAATCAGCCCCAGCATTTT.

The chain links TRBV29-1 to TRBJ1-2, with D perhaps matching TRBD1 (5 bases). The CDR3 contains 12 residues. From germline, CDR1 is SQVTM and CDR2 ANQGSEA. V was shortened by 5 bases and J by 6 bases, with 13 bases between the two germline ends. The CDR3 region has the DNA TGCAGCGTTCCTATGGGGGAGGATGGCTACACCTTC. Its protein product is CSVPMGEDGYTF.